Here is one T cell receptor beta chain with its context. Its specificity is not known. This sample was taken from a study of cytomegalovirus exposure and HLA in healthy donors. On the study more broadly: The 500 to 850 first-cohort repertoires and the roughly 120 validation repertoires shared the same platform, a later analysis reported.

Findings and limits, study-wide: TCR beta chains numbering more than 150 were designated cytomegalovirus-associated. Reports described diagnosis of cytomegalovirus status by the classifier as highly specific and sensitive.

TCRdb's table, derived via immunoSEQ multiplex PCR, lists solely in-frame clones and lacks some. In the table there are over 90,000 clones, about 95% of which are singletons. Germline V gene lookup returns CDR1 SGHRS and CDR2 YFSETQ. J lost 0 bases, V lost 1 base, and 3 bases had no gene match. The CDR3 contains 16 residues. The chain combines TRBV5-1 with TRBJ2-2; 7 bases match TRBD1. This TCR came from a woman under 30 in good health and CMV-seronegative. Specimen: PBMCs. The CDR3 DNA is TGCGCCAGCAGCTTGACAGGGGCTCCGAACACCGGGGAGCTGTTTTTT. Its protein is CASSLTGAPNTGELFF.